This T cell receptor beta chain was captured by sequencing in a study of cytomegalovirus exposure and HLA in healthy donors. The PCR contained 60 Vbeta and 13 Jbeta primers. The protocol was immunoSEQ multiplex PCR, while the TCRdb copy is restricted to in-frame clones and leaves out a portion. Of 90,000 or so clones detected, just under 80% appear once; the ten largest clones hold 3.3%. Germline V lookup: CDR1 LNHNV, CDR2 YYDKDF (reference sequence). The CDR3 loop spans 14 amino acids. Deletions cut 5 bases from V and 9 bases from J, with 17 bases between. Whole-study findings and limits: The authors later found HLA-associated TCR beta chains more clonally expanded than equally common others. The number of N-insertions in an Asian-associated ancestry cluster was reportedly below the approximately 700-donor mean in a later analysis. In a later analysis, a missense DCLRE1C variant was linked to TCR beta V- and J-gene trimming.

This clone was seen a single time. Its target is not known. The TCR originated in a woman between 40 and 55 years old in good health and CMV-seronegative. The sequenced sample consisted of PBMCs. This chain uses TRBV15 with TRBJ2-1; possible D gene TRBD2, 5 bases. CDR3: CATSERTGKVEQFF. The CDR3 DNA sequence: TGTGCCACCAGCGAGCGCACCGGGAAAGTTGAGCAGTTCTTC.